A selection of T cell receptor beta chains follows, all from one sample in a study of blood T cell repertoires in COVID-19. Using immunoSEQ multiplex PCR, the repertoire was profiled, and TCRdb retains in-frame clones only, with some absent. The table lists 88,000 or so clones, about nine tenths of them singletons. Material: peripheral blood. These receptors came from a man between 45 and 60 years old with acute or convalescent COVID-19. The CDR3 runs from the conserved cysteine through the conserved F or W. D genes are given only for firm matches. Size is stated for part of the rows, as once, few or many counts, or as a class when the clone is expanded.

d_call clone_size j_call cdr3_length v_call cdr3_nt cdr3_aa
TRBD1 . TRBJ2-7 15 TRBV15 TGTGCCACCAGCAGAGCGGGGGACAGGGGTTCCGAGCAGTACTTC CATSRAGDRGSEQYF
. . TRBJ2-1 14 TRBV10-1 TGCGCCAGCAGTGAGTTGTTAGGGAGCAATGAGCAGTTCTTC CASSELLGSNEQFF
. . TRBJ1-5 15 TRBV2 TGTGCCAGCAGTGTGGAGGCAGCGAGCAATCAGCCCCAGCATTTT CASSVEAASNQPQHF
. . TRBJ2-3 14 TRBV3-1/TRBV3-2 TGTGCCAGCAGCCAATCCCTTAACACAGATACGCAGTATTTT CASSQSLNTDTQYF
. . TRBJ1-1 11 TRBV12-3/TRBV12-4 TGTGCCAGCAGTACAGGGATGGGAGCTTTCTTT CASSTGMGAFF
. . TRBJ1-2 15 TRBV14 TGTGCCAGCAGCCAATTCCAGGGCCAGGCCTATGGCTACACCTTC CASSQFQGQAYGYTF
TRBD2 . TRBJ2-5 14 TRBV2 TGTGCCAGAGGGGGGACTAGCGGGAGAGAGACCCAGTACTTC CARGGTSGRETQYF
TRBD1 . TRBJ1-1 14 TRBV18 TGTGCCAGCCAAGTCGGGACAGCTAACACTGAAGCTTTCTTT CASQVGTANTEAFF
TRBD1 . TRBJ2-3 16 TRBV11-1 TGTGCCAGCAGCTCTACCAGGGACAGTGTGGTACTCGCGCAGTATTTT CASSSTRDSVVLAQYF
. . TRBJ2-6 16 TRBV28 TGTGCCAGCAGGTTCCCCGGGGTTTCTGGGGCCAACGTCCTGACTTTC CASRFPGVSGANVLTF
TRBD2 . TRBJ2-1 14 TRBV27 TGTGCCAGCAGTAGGACTAGCGGGAGGAATGAGCAGTTCTTC CASSRTSGRNEQFF
. . TRBJ2-7 14 TRBV7-9 TGTGCCAGCAGCGGATCGGAGGGGGCGGACGAGCAGTACTTC CASSGSEGADEQYF
. once TRBJ2-5 14 TRBV14 TGTGCCAGCAGCCAGAGGGGGACACAAGAGACCCAGTACTTC CASSQRGTQETQYF
. . TRBJ2-5 15 TRBV3-1/TRBV3-2 TGTGCCAGCAGCCAAAGGGAGGTCGGCGGGGAGACCCAGTACTTC CASSQREVGGETQYF
. . TRBJ1-2 15 TRBV7-2 TGTGCCAGCAGCCCAGAGTCGGACACTACGGATGGCTACACCTTC CASSPESDTTDGYTF
TRBD1 . TRBJ1-5 18 TRBV24-1 TGTGCCACCAGTGATTCGCCAACCGGGACAGCTAGCAATCAGCCCCAGCATTTT CATSDSPTGTASNQPQHF
. . TRBJ1-1 18 TRBV11-2 TGTGCCAGCAGCTTAGGGATGCTGTGGCAGGGAAAGAGCACTGAAGCTTTCTTT CASSLGMLWQGKSTEAFF
. . TRBJ1-2 15 TRBV19 TGTGCCAGTAGTATAGGGACAGTAACGGGCTATGGCTACACCTTC CASSIGTVTGYGYTF
. . TRBJ1-2 11 TRBV28 TGTGCCAACTCGGACAGTTATGGCTACACCTTC CANSDSYGYTF
. . TRBJ1-1 13 TRBV18 TGTGCCAGCTCCCTGAGGGTGAACACTGAAGCTTTCTTT CASSLRVNTEAFF
. . TRBJ2-1 14 TRBV2 TGTGCCAGCAGGGGCGGGGGCGCCTACAATGAGCAGTTCTTC CASRGGGAYNEQFF
. . TRBJ2-5 12 TRBV7-8 TGTGCCAGCAGCCGAGGGCGGGAGACCCAGTACTTC CASSRGRETQYF
TRBD1 . TRBJ2-7 13 TRBV3-1/TRBV3-2 TGTGCCAGCAGCCAGGGGACAGGCTACGAGCAGTACTTC CASSQGTGYEQYF
. . TRBJ2-3 12 TRBV11-3 TGTGCCAGCAGCTTCAGAGGAGATACGCAGTATTTT CASSFRGDTQYF
TRBD2 . TRBJ2-1 16 TRBV7-9 TGTGCCAGCAGCATATATAGCGGGAGCTCCTACAATGAGCAGTTCTTC CASSIYSGSSYNEQFF
. once TRBJ2-3 13 TRBV11-1 TGTGCCAGCAGCTTAGTTCACTCAGATACGCAGTATTTT CASSLVHSDTQYF
TRBD1 . TRBJ1-2 14 TRBV24-1 TGTGCCACCAGTGACCCGGGACAGGGGAAGGGCTACACCTTC CATSDPGQGKGYTF
. few TRBJ2-5 16 TRBV7-7 TGTGCCAGCAGCCGATTGGGGGGAGGTAGGGAAGAGACCCAGTACTTC CASSRLGGGREETQYF
. . TRBJ2-6 18 TRBV4-2 TGTGCCAGCAGCCATCCGGGACACGGGGACTCTGGGGCCAACGTCCTGACTTTC CASSHPGHGDSGANVLTF
. . TRBJ2-3 14 TRBV7-2 TGTGCCAGCAGCTTAGCCCCAGGACAGTATACGCAGTATTTT CASSLAPGQYTQYF
TRBD1 . TRBJ1-6 15 TRBV5-5 TGTGCCAGCAGCCTCACGGGACAGACCAATTCACCCCTCCACTTT CASSLTGQTNSPLHF
. . TRBJ1-6 14 TRBV11-1 TGTGCCAGCAGCTTACGGGGAAATAATTCACCCCTCCACTTT CASSLRGNNSPLHF
. . TRBJ1-6 14 TRBV5-6 TGTGCCAGCAGCCTGGGTTTTGGGGCCCGAGGCCTCCACTTT CASSLGFGARGLHF
TRBD2 . TRBJ2-1 16 TRBV9 TGTGCCAGCAGCCCTGAGACTAGCGGGAGGTACAATGAGCAGTTCTTC CASSPETSGRYNEQFF
TRBD1 . TRBJ1-4 16 TRBV27 TGTGCCAGCAGTACCCGGACAGGGCCCGCGTCTGAAAAACTGTTTTTT CASSTRTGPASEKLFF
. . TRBJ1-1 14 TRBV7-8 TGTGCCAGCAGCTTATCCCGGGGGAACACTGAAGCTTTCTTT CASSLSRGNTEAFF
. . TRBJ2-5 11 TRBV7-2 TGTGCCAGTCTATCGGGGGAGACCCAGTACTTC CASLSGETQYF